These T cell receptor beta chains were read from a single sample in a study of blood T cell repertoires in COVID-19. Clones were sequenced by immunoSEQ multiplex PCR, and TCRdb holds only the in-frame ones, with some missing. The profile shows some 70,000 clones, roughly 87% of them singletons. Sequencing was carried out using peripheral blood. Every receptor here comes from a man aged 45-60 years with active COVID-19. The CDR3 runs from the conserved cysteine through the conserved F or W. The D gene is left open where the match is weak. Clone size is given for some rows only: seen once, a few or many times, or a class if the clone is expanded.

TRBV19,TRBD1,TRBJ1-1,.,TGTGCCAGTAGTGACAGAACATTACAGGGGGCTAGAGCTGAAGCTTTCTTT,CASSDRTLQGARAEAFF
TRBV19,.,TRBJ1-5,.,TGTGCCAGTAGTAGGGCAGATAGCAATCAGCCCCAGCATTTT,CASSRADSNQPQHF
TRBV6-5,TRBD1,TRBJ1-5,.,TGTGCCAGCGAAAAGGGGGCGAGCAATCAGCCCCAGCATTTT,CASEKGASNQPQHF
TRBV5-8,.,TRBJ2-2,.,TGTGCCAGCAGCGTACCTCCGGGAGAGACCGGGGAGCTGTTTTTT,CASSVPPGETGELFF
TRBV11-3,.,TRBJ2-1,.,TGTGCCAGCAGCTTAGATTACGGTGAGCAGTTCTTC,CASSLDYGEQFF
TRBV2,.,TRBJ1-1,.,TGTGCCAGCTCCGAGGGGTGGGGGAGGACTGAAGCTTTCTTT,CASSEGWGRTEAFF
TRBV25-1,.,TRBJ1-6,.,TGTGCCAGCAGTTTGAGCGCCTATAATTCACCCCTCCACTTT,CASSLSAYNSPLHF
TRBV3-1/TRBV3-2,.,TRBJ2-5,.,TGTGCCAGCAGCCAAGGTTGGAAACAGGGGACCCAGTACTTC,CASSQGWKQGTQYF
TRBV4-1,TRBD1,TRBJ1-1,.,TGCGCCAGCAGCCAAGCTCACGGACAGGGGCGAGAAGCTTTCTTT,CASSQAHGQGREAFF
TRBV10-3,.,TRBJ2-1,.,TGTGCCATCAGTGCAGGACAGAGCTACAATGAGCAGTTCTTC,CAISAGQSYNEQFF
TRBV14,.,TRBJ1-2,.,TGTGCCAGCAGCCACTCGAGGGGGAATGGCTACACCTTC,CASSHSRGNGYTF
TRBV28,.,TRBJ2-5,.,TGTGCCAGCAGTTCCCTTTCAGGGAATCAAGAGACCCAGTACTTC,CASSSLSGNQETQYF
TRBV28,.,TRBJ1-1,.,TGTGCCAGCAGTCAACCGACAGACCTGAACACTGAAGCTTTCTTT,CASSQPTDLNTEAFF
TRBV27,TRBD1,TRBJ1-2,.,TGTGCCAGCAGTTATCACGGGACAGGACTCTATGGCTACACCTTC,CASSYHGTGLYGYTF
TRBV5-1,.,TRBJ2-7,.,TGCGCCAGCAGCTCAACTCTTTACGAGCAGTACTTC,CASSSTLYEQYF
TRBV19,TRBD1,TRBJ1-1,.,TGTGCCAGTAGCAGGACAGGGCGTTCCGAAGCTTTCTTT,CASSRTGRSEAFF
TRBV28,TRBD2,TRBJ2-1,.,TGTGCCAGCAGTTCCCGCGGGCTAGCGGGAGTAGAGCAGTTCTTC,CASSSRGLAGVEQFF
TRBV7-9,.,TRBJ2-6,.,TGTGCCAGCAGCTTCATATACGAACAGGTTTCCTCTGGGGCCAACGTCCTGACTTTC,CASSFIYEQVSSGANVLTF
TRBV4-3,TRBD2,TRBJ2-7,.,TGCGCCAGCAGCCAAGATGGGTCCGGACTAGCGGGAGGTCCCGCCTACGAGCAGTACTTC,CASSQDGSGLAGGPAYEQYF
TRBV19,.,TRBJ1-5,.,TGTGCCAGTAGTCAGATCAGGGTAGGTGGCAATCAGCCCCAGCATTTT,CASSQIRVGGNQPQHF
TRBV4-1,.,TRBJ1-4,.,TGCGCCAGCAGCCTCGTGATACAGGTAGCAACTAATGAAAAACTGTTTTTT,CASSLVIQVATNEKLFF
TRBV28,TRBD1,TRBJ1-2,.,TGTGCCAGCAGTCCACCGGGACAGGGTTATGCGGCAGGCTACACCTTC,CASSPPGQGYAAGYTF
TRBV9,TRBD2,TRBJ2-2,.,TGTGCCAGCAGCGTAGATGTTATCTCGGGACTAGCGGGATCGAACACCGGGGAGCTGTTTTTT,CASSVDVISGLAGSNTGELFF
TRBV7-3,.,TRBJ2-5,.,TGTGCCAGCAGCTTGGACAAAGCATCAGGGACCCAGTACTTC,CASSLDKASGTQYF
TRBV29-1,.,TRBJ2-1,.,TGCAGCCCGACGACTCTGAGCTCCTACAATGAGCAGTTCTTC,CSPTTLSSYNEQFF
TRBV28,.,TRBJ1-4,.,TGTGCCAGCAGTTTCCCTGCAACTAATGAAAAACTGTTTTTT,CASSFPATNEKLFF
TRBV2,TRBD2,TRBJ2-1,.,TGTGCCAGCAGAGCTACGGGGGGCTCCTACAATGAGCAGTTCTTC,CASRATGGSYNEQFF
TRBV27,.,TRBJ2-3,.,TGTGCCAGCGCCTCCCCCGGGAGCAGGGGGACAGATACGCAGTATTTT,CASASPGSRGTDTQYF
TRBV18,TRBD1,TRBJ2-7,.,TGTGCCAGCTCACCAGGGGGGACAGGAGCTTACGAGCAGTACTTC,CASSPGGTGAYEQYF
TRBV7-9,TRBD1,TRBJ2-7,.,TGTGCCAGCAGCAAATCTAATCCGGGACAGGGTAACTTCTCCTACGAGCAGTACTTC,CASSKSNPGQGNFSYEQYF
TRBV27,TRBD1,TRBJ1-1,once,TGTGCCAGCAGTCAAGGGGGCATTGAAGCTTTCTTT,CASSQGGIEAFF
TRBV9,.,TRBJ2-3,.,TGTGCCAGCAGCGTAGGGACTCCTTCCAGCACAGATACGCAGTATTTT,CASSVGTPSSTDTQYF
TRBV18,.,TRBJ1-4,.,TGTGCCAGCTCACAACAGGGCCTTAATGAAAAACTGTTTTTT,CASSQQGLNEKLFF
TRBV6-2/TRBV6-3,TRBD1,TRBJ1-6,.,TGTGCCAGCAGCAAAATCCCGGACAGGGGGCAATCACCCCTCCACTTT,CASSKIPDRGQSPLHF
TRBV7-8,.,TRBJ2-2,.,TGTGCCAGCAGCTTAGTTCTTGTAACCGGGGAGCTGTTTTTT,CASSLVLVTGELFF
TRBV14,.,TRBJ2-5,.,TGTGCCAGCAGTCTGCGGGACAGCTGGGGGGAGACCCAGTACTTC,CASSLRDSWGETQYF
TRBV5-6,TRBD2,TRBJ2-1,.,TGTGCCAGCAGCTCGACTAGCGGGGGGCCTGGTGAGCAGTTCTTC,CASSSTSGGPGEQFF